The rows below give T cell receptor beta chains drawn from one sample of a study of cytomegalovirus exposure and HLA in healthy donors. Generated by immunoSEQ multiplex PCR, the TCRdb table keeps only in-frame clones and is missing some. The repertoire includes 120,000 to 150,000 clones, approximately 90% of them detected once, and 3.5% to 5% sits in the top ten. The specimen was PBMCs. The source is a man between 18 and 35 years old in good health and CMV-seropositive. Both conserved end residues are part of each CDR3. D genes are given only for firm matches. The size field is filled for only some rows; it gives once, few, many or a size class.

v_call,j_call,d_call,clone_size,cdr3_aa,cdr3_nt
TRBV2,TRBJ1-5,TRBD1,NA,CASTGQGVDQPQHF,TGTGCCAGTACGGGACAGGGAGTAGATCAGCCCCAGCATTTT
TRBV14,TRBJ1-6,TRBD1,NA,CASSPRDRGNSPLHF,TGTGCCAGCAGCCCCCGGGACAGGGGAAATTCACCCCTCCACTTT
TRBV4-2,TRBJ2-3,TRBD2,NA,CASSQRSAGGSTDTQYF,TGTGCCAGCAGCCAACGGTCGGCGGGAGGGTCCACAGATACGCAGTATTTT
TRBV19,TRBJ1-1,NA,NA,CASTLGTAGHTEAFF,TGTGCCAGTACCCTCGGTACGGCGGGCCACACTGAAGCTTTCTTT
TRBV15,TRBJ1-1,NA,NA,CATSRLYTEAFF,TGTGCCACCAGCAGACTATACACTGAAGCTTTCTTT
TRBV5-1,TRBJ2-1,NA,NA,CASSVQGQTYNEQFF,TGCGCCAGCAGCGTCCAGGGGCAGACCTACAATGAGCAGTTCTTC
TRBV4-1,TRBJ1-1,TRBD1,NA,CASSHGTWTGANTEAFF,TGCGCCAGCAGCCACGGCACCTGGACAGGGGCCAACACTGAAGCTTTCTTT
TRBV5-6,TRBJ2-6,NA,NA,CASSEDGANVLTF,TGTGCCAGCAGCGAGGATGGGGCCAACGTCCTGACTTTC
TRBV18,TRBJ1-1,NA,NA,CASSPARILNTEAFF,TGTGCCAGCTCACCAGCCAGAATCCTGAACACTGAAGCTTTCTTT
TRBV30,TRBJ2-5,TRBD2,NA,CAWSGATSGPQETQYF,TGTGCCTGGAGTGGTGCGACTAGCGGGCCTCAAGAGACCCAGTACTTC
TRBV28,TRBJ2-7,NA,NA,CASRDYNSYEQYF,TGTGCCAGCAGGGACTACAACTCCTACGAGCAGTACTTC
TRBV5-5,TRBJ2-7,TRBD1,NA,CASSPPGQPRYEQYF,TGTGCCAGCAGCCCACCGGGACAGCCGCGCTACGAGCAGTACTTC
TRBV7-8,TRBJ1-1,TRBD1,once,CASRYRTGGLRTEAFF,TGTGCCAGCAGATACAGGACAGGGGGTTTGAGGACTGAAGCTTTCTTT
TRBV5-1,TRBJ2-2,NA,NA,CASSSRQSNTGELFF,TGCGCCAGCAGCTCTCGACAGTCGAACACCGGGGAGCTGTTTTTT
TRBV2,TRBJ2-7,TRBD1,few,CARGTGTSYEQYF,TGTGCCAGGGGGACAGGGACATCCTACGAGCAGTACTTC
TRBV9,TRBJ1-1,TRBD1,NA,CASSVSHTGGNTEAFF,TGTGCCAGCAGCGTAAGCCATACAGGGGGGAACACTGAAGCTTTCTTT
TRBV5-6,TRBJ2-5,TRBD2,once,CASSSRTSGQTQYF,TGTGCCAGCAGCTCCCGGACTAGCGGCCAAACCCAGTACTTC
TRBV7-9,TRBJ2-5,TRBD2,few,CASSLNAGRERETQYF,TGTGCCAGCAGCTTAAACGCGGGGAGGGAGAGAGAGACCCAGTACTTC
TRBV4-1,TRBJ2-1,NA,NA,CASSQALATYNEQFF,TGCGCCAGCAGCCAAGCACTAGCTACCTACAATGAGCAGTTCTTC
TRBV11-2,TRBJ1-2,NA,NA,CASSVSTVDYGYTF,TGTGCCAGCAGCGTATCGACAGTTGACTATGGCTACACCTTC
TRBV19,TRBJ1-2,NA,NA,CASSRQRYGYTF,TGTGCCAGTAGTCGGCAGAGGTATGGCTACACCTTC
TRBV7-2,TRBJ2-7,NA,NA,CASSWGRDYEQYF,TGTGCCAGCAGCTGGGGCAGGGACTACGAGCAGTACTTC
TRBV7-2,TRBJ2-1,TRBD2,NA,CASSPASGIGQFF,TGTGCCAGCAGCCCCGCCAGCGGGATCGGACAGTTCTTC
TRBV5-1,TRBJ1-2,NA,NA,CASSLNLGGDGYTF,TGCGCCAGCAGCTTAAACCTCGGGGGAGATGGCTACACCTTC
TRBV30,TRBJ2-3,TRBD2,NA,CAWSSGVTDTQYF,TGTGCCTGGAGTAGCGGGGTGACAGATACGCAGTATTTT
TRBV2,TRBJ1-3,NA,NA,CASSDRGSGNTIYF,TGTGCCAGCAGTGACAGGGGCTCTGGAAACACCATATATTTT
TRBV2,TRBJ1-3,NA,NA,CASSAGIPGNTIYF,TGTGCCAGCAGTGCAGGTATCCCTGGAAACACCATATATTTT
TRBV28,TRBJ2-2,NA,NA,CASSLNTGELFF,TGTGCCAGCAGCCTAAACACCGGGGAGCTGTTTTTT
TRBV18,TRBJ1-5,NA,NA,CASGSGGANSNQPQHF,TGTGCCAGCGGATCTGGGGGCGCGAATAGCAATCAGCCCCAGCATTTT
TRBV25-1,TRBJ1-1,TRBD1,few,CASWDRRNTEAFF,TGTGCCAGCTGGGACAGGAGGAACACTGAAGCTTTCTTT
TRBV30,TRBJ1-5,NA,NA,CAAGEGNQPQHF,TGTGCGGCAGGGGAGGGAAATCAGCCCCAGCATTTT
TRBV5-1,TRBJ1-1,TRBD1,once,CASTAGTANTEAFF,TGCGCCAGCACCGCCGGGACAGCGAACACTGAAGCTTTCTTT
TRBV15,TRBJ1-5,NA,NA,CATSSGSNNQPQHF,TGTGCCACCAGCAGTGGCAGTAACAATCAGCCCCAGCATTTT
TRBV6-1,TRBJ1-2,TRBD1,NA,CASTTYTGVKGYTF,TGTGCCAGCACGACCTATACAGGGGTAAAAGGCTACACCTTC
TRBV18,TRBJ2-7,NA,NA,CASSPGPTSSYYEQYF,TGTGCCAGCTCACCGGGGCCGACTAGTTCCTACTACGAGCAGTACTTC
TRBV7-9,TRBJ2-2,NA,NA,CATPDTANTGELFF,TGTGCCACCCCGGACACCGCGAACACCGGGGAGCTGTTTTTT
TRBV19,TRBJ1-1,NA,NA,CASSNRGGNTEAFF,TGTGCCAGTAGCAATCGGGGGGGTAACACTGAAGCTTTCTTT
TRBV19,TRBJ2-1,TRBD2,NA,CASSLGTSGGTKEQFF,TGTGCCAGTAGTCTTGGGACTAGCGGGGGGACTAAGGAGCAGTTCTTC
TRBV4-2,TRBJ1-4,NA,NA,CASSQQEPSNEKLFF,TGTGCCAGCAGCCAACAGGAACCTTCTAATGAAAAACTGTTTTTT
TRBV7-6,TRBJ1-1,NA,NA,CASSLVPGDGTEAFF,TGTGCCAGCAGCTTAGTGCCAGGGGATGGCACTGAAGCTTTCTTT
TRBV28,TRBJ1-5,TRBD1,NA,CASSLRTGGNQPQHF,TGTGCCAGCAGTTTGAGGACAGGGGGCAATCAGCCCCAGCATTTT
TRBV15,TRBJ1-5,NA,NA,CATSRPRGGQPQHF,TGTGCCACCAGCAGGCCGCGGGGAGGACAGCCCCAGCATTTT
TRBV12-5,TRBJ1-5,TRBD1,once,CASGPRDSFNQPQHF,TGTGCTAGTGGCCCGCGGGACAGTTTCAATCAGCCCCAGCATTTT
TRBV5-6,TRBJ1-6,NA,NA,CASSLRDNYNSPLHF,TGTGCCAGCAGCTTACGGGATAACTATAATTCACCCCTCCACTTT